The T cell receptor beta chain under discussion was sequenced for a study of blood T cell repertoires in COVID-19 (TCRdb year 2020). With regard to the full study: Collaborator samples came from the United States, Italy and Spain and covered acute and convalescent phases of COVID-19. The prospective study material was composed of cDNA or gDNA derived from T cells, B-cell-depleted T cells, or PBMCs. Subjects who had been exposed to COVID-19, were actively infected with it, or had recovered from it provided the deeply sampled blood TCRbeta repertoires that made up the dataset. The repertoires were released in a freely available public database intended as a resource for research on the immune response to SARS-CoV-2. Samples came from the ongoing ImmuneRACE study (first 160 participants) plus 1,254 subjects from 6 global collaborators. The sample metadata nearly always contained a de-identified subject ID, COVID-19 status, age in years and sex. Where available, HLA class I and class II types were taken from metadata supplied by the sample provider and were not determined by assay-based typing.

On this clone itself: Its target antigen remains unknown. Mismatch with germline at one junction end may stem from a read error. The same CDR3 is also encoded by other DNA sequences in this sample.

What the study reported, not specific to this receptor: Clinical and demographic metadata were provided uncurated, with the amount varying by source and participant.

TCRbeta CDR3 regions were amplified from genomic DNA by means of the immunoSEQ Assay, a bias-controlled multiplex PCR. Per the original workflow: Nucleated cell counts per sample were estimated from amplification of reference gene primers within the assay. To quantify the absolute abundance of each unique TCRbeta CDR3 rearrangement, sequence reads were collapsed and filtered. For each sample, productive Simpson clonality was calculated as the square root of Simpson's diversity index across productive rearrangements. TCRdb holds this immuneACCESS table with in-frame rearrangements only. Some clones are missing; in checked studies, unresolved V genes explain under half, and the rest has no known cause. The V and J calls and clone size are taken from that table; D and trimming were inferred from the DNA. The sample has roughly 50,000 clones on record, approximately 92% of them singletons. The biggest ten clones account for under 7% of the sample.

The CDR3 runs 8 amino acids, cysteine and phenylalanine included. The retained sequence is limited to the CDR3, 24 bases, with the frame set at the first base. The germline V gene encodes CDR1 SQVTM and CDR2 ANQGSEA. Collaborating institutions collected whole blood in K2EDTA tubes following their own protocols. For TCRbeta analysis, collaborators shipped samples in one of three forms: frozen whole blood, isolated PBMCs, or DNA extracted from either of those sample types. The sequence was obtained from a man between 50 and 59 years old with active COVID-19. The V and J segments used are TRBV29-1 and TRBJ1-1; too little of a D gene remains to name it. The sequencing input was peripheral blood. The DNA reads TGCAGCGTTACTGGAGCTTTCTTT. This translates into CSVTGAFF.